This TCR beta chain derives from a study of cytomegalovirus exposure and HLA in healthy donors. General observations from the study: As confirmed in vitro, a few CMV-associated chains were specific for CMV antigens.

PCR used 60 Vbeta primers and 13 Jbeta primers. Sequenced by immunoSEQ multiplex PCR; TCRdb stores in-frame clones only, minus some. The sample has more than 90,000 clones; over 70% are singletons. On this clone: Its antigen is undetermined.

The CDR3 has 11 residues. With 8 bases removed from V and 8 bases from J, the gap between germline ends came to 9 bases. Germline V gives CDR1 MNHEY, CDR2 SVGAGI. This receptor was identified in a woman aged 50 to 60 in good health and CMV-seropositive. Sequenced input: PBMCs. This chain joins TRBV6-5 and TRBJ1-4; no clear D. The CDR3 nucleotides are TGTGCCAGCCGGGGAAGGGAAAAACTGTTTTTT. Amino acid sequence: CASRGREKLFF.